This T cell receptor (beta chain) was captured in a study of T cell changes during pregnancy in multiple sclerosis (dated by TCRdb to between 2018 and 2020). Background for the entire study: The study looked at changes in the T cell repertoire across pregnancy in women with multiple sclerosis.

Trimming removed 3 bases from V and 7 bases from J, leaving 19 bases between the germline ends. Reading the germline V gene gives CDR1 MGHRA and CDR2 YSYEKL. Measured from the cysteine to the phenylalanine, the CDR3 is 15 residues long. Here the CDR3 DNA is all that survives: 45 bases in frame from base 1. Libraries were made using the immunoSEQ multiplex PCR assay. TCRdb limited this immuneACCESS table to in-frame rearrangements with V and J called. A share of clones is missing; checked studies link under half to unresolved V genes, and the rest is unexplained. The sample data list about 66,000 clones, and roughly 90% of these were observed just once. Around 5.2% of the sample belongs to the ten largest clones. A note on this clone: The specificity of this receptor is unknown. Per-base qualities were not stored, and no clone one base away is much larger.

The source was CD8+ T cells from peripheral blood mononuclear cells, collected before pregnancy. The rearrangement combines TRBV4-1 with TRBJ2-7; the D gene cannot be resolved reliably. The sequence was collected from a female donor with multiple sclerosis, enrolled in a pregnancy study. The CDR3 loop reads CASSHDASAVLEQYF. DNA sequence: TGCGCCAGCAGCCACGACGCGAGCGCTGTTTTGGAGCAGTACTTC.